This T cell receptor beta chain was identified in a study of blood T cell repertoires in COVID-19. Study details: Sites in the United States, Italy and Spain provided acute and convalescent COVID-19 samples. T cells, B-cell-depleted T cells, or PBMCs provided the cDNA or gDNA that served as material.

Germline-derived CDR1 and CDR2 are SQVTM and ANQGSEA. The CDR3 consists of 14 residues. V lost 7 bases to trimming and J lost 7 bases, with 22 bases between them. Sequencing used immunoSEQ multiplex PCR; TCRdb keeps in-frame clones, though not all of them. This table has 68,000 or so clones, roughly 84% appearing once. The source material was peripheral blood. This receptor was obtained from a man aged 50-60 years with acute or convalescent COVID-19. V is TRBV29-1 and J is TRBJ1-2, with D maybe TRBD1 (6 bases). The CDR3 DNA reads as TGCAGCGCCGAAACAGGGTTTCTCTCGGGTGGCTACACCTTC. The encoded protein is CSAETGFLSGGYTF.